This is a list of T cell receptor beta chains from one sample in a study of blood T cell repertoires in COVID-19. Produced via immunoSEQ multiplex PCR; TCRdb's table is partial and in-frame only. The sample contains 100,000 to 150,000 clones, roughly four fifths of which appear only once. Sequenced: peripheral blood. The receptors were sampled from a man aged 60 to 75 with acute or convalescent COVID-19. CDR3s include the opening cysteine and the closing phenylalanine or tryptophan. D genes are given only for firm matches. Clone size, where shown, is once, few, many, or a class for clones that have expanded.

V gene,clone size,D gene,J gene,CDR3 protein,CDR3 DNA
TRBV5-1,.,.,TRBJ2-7,CASSLDRDTRRVEQYF,TGCGCCAGCAGCCTTGACCGGGACACGCGACGGGTCGAGCAGTACTTC
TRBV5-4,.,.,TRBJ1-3,CASHSGGNTIYF,TGTGCCAGTCATTCCGGGGGAAACACCATATATTTT
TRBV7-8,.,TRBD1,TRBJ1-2,CASSPQGALSSNGYTF,TGTGCCAGCAGCCCACAGGGGGCGCTATCCTCAAATGGCTACACCTTC
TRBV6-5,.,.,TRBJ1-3,CASRPNRAGNTIYF,TGTGCCAGCAGACCGAACAGGGCTGGAAACACCATATATTTT
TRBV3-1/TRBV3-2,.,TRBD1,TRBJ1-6,CASRDRGSPLHF,TGTGCCAGCAGGGACAGGGGTTCACCCCTCCACTTT
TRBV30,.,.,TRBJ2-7,CALEALSYEQYF,TGTGCCCTGGAGGCCCTTTCCTACGAGCAGTACTTC
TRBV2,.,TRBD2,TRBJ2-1,CATAGTSGTNEQFF,TGTGCCACCGCCGGGACTAGCGGGACCAATGAGCAGTTCTTC
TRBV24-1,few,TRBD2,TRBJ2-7,CATSDSRDYSSTSQYF,TGTGCCACCAGTGATTCTCGGGACTATTCCTCTACGAGCCAGTACTTC
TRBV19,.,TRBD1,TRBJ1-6,CATEDREGSPLHF,TGTGCCACCGAAGACAGGGAAGGATCACCCCTCCACTTT
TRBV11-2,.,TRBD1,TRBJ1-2,CASSPRQGSVNYGYTF,TGTGCCAGCAGCCCTCGACAGGGGAGCGTTAACTATGGCTACACCTTC
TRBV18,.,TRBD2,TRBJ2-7,CASSPPGSGRYEQYF,TGTGCCAGCTCACCCCCGGGTAGCGGGAGATACGAGCAGTACTTC
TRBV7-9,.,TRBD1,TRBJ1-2,CASSLATGGKGYGYTF,TGTGCCAGCAGCTTAGCGACAGGGGGCAAGGGGTATGGCTACACCTTC
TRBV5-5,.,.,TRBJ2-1,CASSLGGGTRNEQFF,TGTGCCAGCAGCTTGGGAGGCGGAACGAGGAATGAGCAGTTCTTC
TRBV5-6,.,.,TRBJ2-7,CASSFRVSPSYEQYF,TGTGCCAGCAGCTTTCGGGTTAGTCCCTCGTACGAGCAGTACTTC
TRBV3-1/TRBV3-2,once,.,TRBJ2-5,CASSQYQDILRHQETQYF,TGTGCCAGCAGCCAATATCAGGACATCCTGCGCCACCAAGAGACCCAGTACTTC
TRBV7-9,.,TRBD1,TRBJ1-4,CASSLQGAPGEKLFF,TGTGCCAGCAGCCTCCAGGGGGCCCCGGGGGAAAAACTGTTTTTT
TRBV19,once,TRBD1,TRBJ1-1,CASSPDRGPTEAFF,TGTGCCAGTAGCCCGGACAGGGGGCCAACTGAAGCTTTCTTT
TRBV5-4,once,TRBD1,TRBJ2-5,CASSLAQGVWETQYF,TGTGCCAGCAGCTTGGCACAGGGGGTTTGGGAGACCCAGTACTTC